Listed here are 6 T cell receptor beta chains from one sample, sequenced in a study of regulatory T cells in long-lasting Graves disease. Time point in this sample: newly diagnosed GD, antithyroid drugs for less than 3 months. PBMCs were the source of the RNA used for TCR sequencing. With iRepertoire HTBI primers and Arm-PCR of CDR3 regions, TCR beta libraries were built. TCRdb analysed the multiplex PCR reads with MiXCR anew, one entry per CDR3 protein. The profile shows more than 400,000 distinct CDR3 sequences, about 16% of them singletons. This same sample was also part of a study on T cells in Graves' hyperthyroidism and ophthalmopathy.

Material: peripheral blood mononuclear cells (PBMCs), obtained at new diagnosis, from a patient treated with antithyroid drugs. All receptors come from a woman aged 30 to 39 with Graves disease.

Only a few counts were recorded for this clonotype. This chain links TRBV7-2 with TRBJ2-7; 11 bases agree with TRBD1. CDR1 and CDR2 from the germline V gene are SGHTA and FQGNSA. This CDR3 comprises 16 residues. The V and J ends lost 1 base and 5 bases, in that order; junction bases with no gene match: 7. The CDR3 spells CASSLVGQGAIDEQYF. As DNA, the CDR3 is TGTGCCAGCAGCTTAGTCGGACAGGGGGCGATAGACGAGCAGTACTTC.

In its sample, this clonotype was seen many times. The CDR3 protein is CASHTGRTYEQYF. CDR3 nucleotide sequence: TGTGCCAGCCATACAGGGCGAACCTACGAGCAGTACTTC. The chain links TRBV28 to TRBJ2-7, with D possibly being TRBD1 (6 bases). Germline V gene lookup returns CDR1 MDHEN and CDR2 SYDVKM. The V end was cut by 8 bases, the J end by 2 bases, with 13 bases between. CDR3 length: 13 residues.

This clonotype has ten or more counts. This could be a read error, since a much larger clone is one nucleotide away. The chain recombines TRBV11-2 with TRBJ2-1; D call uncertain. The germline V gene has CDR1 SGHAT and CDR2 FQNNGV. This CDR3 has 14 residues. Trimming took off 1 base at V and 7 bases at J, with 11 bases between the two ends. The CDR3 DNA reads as TGTGCCAGCAGCTTAGCGAGGAACCGAAATGAGCAGTTCTTC. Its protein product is CASSLARNRNEQFF.

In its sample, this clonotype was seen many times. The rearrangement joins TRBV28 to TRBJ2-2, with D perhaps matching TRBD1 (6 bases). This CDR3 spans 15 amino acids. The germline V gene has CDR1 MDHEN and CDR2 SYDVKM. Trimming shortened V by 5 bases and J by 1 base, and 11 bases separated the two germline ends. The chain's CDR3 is CASSKPTGNTGELFF. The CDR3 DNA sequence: TGTGCCAGCAGTAAGCCGACAGGGAACACCGGGGAGCTGTTTTTT.

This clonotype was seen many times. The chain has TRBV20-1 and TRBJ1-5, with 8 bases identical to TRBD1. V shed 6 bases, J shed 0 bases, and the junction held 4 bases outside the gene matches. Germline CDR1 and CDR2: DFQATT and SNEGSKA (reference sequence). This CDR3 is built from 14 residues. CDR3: CSAATGASNQPQHF. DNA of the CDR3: TGCAGTGCAGCGACAGGGGCTAGCAATCAGCCCCAGCATTTT.

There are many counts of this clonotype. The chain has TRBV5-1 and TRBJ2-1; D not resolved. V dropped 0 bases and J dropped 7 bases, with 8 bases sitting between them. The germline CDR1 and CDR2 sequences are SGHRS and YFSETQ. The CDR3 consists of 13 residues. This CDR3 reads CASSLGGTNEQFF. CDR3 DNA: TGCGCCAGCAGCTTGGGCGGAACAAATGAGCAGTTCTTC.